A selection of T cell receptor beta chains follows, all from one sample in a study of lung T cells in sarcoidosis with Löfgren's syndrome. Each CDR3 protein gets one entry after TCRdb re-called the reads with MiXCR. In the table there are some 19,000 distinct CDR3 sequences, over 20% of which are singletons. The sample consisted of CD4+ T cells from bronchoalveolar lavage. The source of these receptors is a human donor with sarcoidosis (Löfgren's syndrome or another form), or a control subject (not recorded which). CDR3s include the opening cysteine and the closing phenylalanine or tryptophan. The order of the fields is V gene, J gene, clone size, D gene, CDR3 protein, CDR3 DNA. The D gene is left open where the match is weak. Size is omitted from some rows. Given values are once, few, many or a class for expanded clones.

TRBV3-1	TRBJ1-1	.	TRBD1	CASSQGQGAEAFF	TGTGCCAGCAGCCAAGGGCAGGGGGCTGAAGCTTTCTTT
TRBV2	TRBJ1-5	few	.	CASSDLRRGNQPQHF	TGTGCCAGCAGTGATTTGCGGAGGGGCAATCAGCCCCAGCATTTT
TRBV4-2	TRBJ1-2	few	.	CASSLSTAPGTYGYTF	TGTGCCAGCAGCCTGTCGACAGCTCCTGGTACCTATGGCTACACCTTC
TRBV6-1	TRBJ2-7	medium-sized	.	CASSDRSYEQYF	TGTGCCAGCAGTGACAGGTCCTACGAGCAGTACTTC
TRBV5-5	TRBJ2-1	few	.	CASSLLQDEQFF	TGTGCCAGCAGCTTGTTGCAAGATGAGCAGTTCTTC
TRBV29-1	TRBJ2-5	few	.	CSVKVQETQYF	TGCAGCGTTAAGGTACAAGAGACCCAGTACTTC
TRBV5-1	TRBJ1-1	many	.	CASSQQGNTEAFF	TGCGCCAGCAGTCAACAGGGGAACACTGAAGCTTTCTTT
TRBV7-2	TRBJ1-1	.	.	CASSIGWARTKAFF	TGTGCCAGCAGCATAGGGTGGGCGCGCACTAAAGCTTTCTTT
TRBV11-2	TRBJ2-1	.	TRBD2	CASSLLAGSIDQFF	TGTGCCAGCAGCTTACTAGCGGGGTCAATTGATCAGTTCTTC
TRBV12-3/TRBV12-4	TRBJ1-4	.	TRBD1	CASSFPDRDGEKLFF	TGTGCCAGCAGTTTCCCGGACAGGGATGGTGAAAAACTGTTTTTT
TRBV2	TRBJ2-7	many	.	CASSADRSEQYF	TGTGCCAGCAGTGCGGACAGAAGCGAGCAGTACTTC